The 10 T cell receptor beta chains below all came from one sample that was sequenced in a study of T cell responses to AZD1222 COVID-19 vaccine. The repertoire was sequenced with immunoSEQ multiplex PCR; TCRdb's copy has only in-frame clones and lacks some. The table shows about 160,000 clones, with roughly 90% occurring only once. The source was peripheral blood, collected 28 days after the second AZD1222 dose. These receptors were taken from an adult who received the AZD1222 COVID-19 vaccine.

The gene calls are TRBV6-5 and TRBJ2-1; 12 bases match TRBD2. V lost 3 bases, J lost 8 bases, and 8 bases stayed unmatched. This CDR3 is built from 16 residues. Germline V gives CDR1 MNHEY, CDR2 SVGAGI. This CDR3 reads CASSYIGLAGGDEQFF. The CDR3 coding sequence is TGTGCCAGCAGTTATATTGGGCTAGCGGGAGGGGATGAGCAGTTCTTC.

The chain couples TRBV6-5 to TRBJ2-5, with D possibly being TRBD2 (7 bases). The germline V gene has CDR1 MNHEY and CDR2 SVGAGI. This CDR3 spans 15 amino acids. Between the trimmed V and J ends, which lost 7 bases and 3 bases, there was a span of 18 bases. The CDR3 protein is CASTKFGGPEETQYF. Here the CDR3 DNA reads TGTGCCAGCACCAAGTTCGGGGGGCCCGAAGAGACCCAGTACTTC.

V is TRBV11-2 and J is TRBJ2-2, with D unclear. CDR3 size: 15 residues. Trimming took off 0 bases at V and 6 bases at J, with 11 bases between the two ends. Per the germline V gene, CDR1 is SGHAT and CDR2 is FQNNGV. DNA for the CDR3: TGTGCCAGCAGCTTAGATCCCGGTGGGGCCGGGGAGCTGTTTTTT. Its translation is CASSLDPGGAGELFF.

The chain links TRBV12-3 or TRBV12-4 to TRBJ1-2; D might be TRBD1 (5 bases). This CDR3 has 13 amino acids. V lost 5 bases and J lost 4, with 11 bases in between. The CDR3 coding sequence is TGTGCCAGCAGTGCCGACAGCCTCTATGGCTACACCTTC. Translation gives CASSADSLYGYTF.

The chain joins TRBV4-2 to TRBJ2-2, with 7 bases fitting TRBD2. Germline CDR1 LGHNA, CDR2 YNFKEQ. V dropped 0 bases and J dropped 5; count of bases not matched to a gene: 3. This CDR3 has 15 amino acids. CDR3 loop: CASSQDRAGTGELFF. The CDR3 DNA follows: TGTGCCAGCAGCCAAGATCGAGCGGGGACCGGGGAGCTGTTTTTT.

The V gene is TRBV3-1 (or the pseudogene TRBV3-2), the J gene TRBJ2-6; no firm D call. V was cut by 4 bases and J by 1 base, with 5 bases left in between. Germline CDR1 and CDR2: LGHDT and YNNKEL (reference sequence). This CDR3 spans 14 amino acids. In nucleotides, the CDR3 is TGTGCCAGCAGCCCCCGGTCTGGGGCCAACGTCCTGACTTTC. Its translation: CASSPRSGANVLTF.

The rearrangement joins TRBV3-1 (or the pseudogene TRBV3-2) to TRBJ2-1; 7 bases fit TRBD1. V was clipped by 4 bases and J by 2 bases; unmatched bases: 5. CDR3 size: 15 residues. Per germline, CDR1 LGHDT and CDR2 YNNKEL (reference sequence). The CDR3 DNA sequence: TGTGCCAGCAGCCCAGGGGGAAGCGCCTACAATGAGCAGTTCTTC. Amino acids: CASSPGGSAYNEQFF.

This chain connects TRBV5-1 to TRBJ2-5; the D call may be TRBD1 or TRBD2 (5 bases each). The length of the CDR3 is 16 residues. Germline values: CDR1 SGHRS, CDR2 YFSETQ. V was cut by 0 bases and J by 2 bases, with 14 bases left in between. CDR3 nucleotide sequence: TGCGCCAGCAGCTTGGGCGACAGCGGAGCTCAAGAGACCCAGTACTTC. Protein: CASSLGDSGAQETQYF.

The rearrangement links TRBV30 to TRBJ2-7, with 11 bases identical to TRBD2. CDR1 is GTSNPN, CDR2 SVGIG, per germline (reference sequence). The CDR3 is 14 residues long. J was trimmed by 2 bases and V by 3 bases; bases with no gene match: 3. The CDR3 sequence is CAWRSSGRAYEQYF. The CDR3 DNA reads TGTGCCTGGAGAAGTAGCGGGAGGGCCTACGAGCAGTACTTC.

V gene TRBV19 combines with J gene TRBJ1-5; no firm D call. V was trimmed by 8 bases and J by 1 base, leaving 15 bases between them. Germline CDR1 and CDR2: LNHDA and SQIVND (reference sequence). The CDR3 is 15 amino acids. CDR3 bases: TGTGCCAGTGATCCGCTACCTCGGAGCAATCAGCCCCAGCATTTT. Protein: CASDPLPRSNQPQHF. The entire variable domain, with the rest obtained from reference TRBV19 and TRBJ1-5, is as follows: DGGITQSPKYLFRKEGQNVTLSCEQNLNHDAMYWYRQDPGQGLRLIYYSQIVNDFQKGDIAEGYSVSREKKESFPLTVTSAQKNPTAFYLCASDPLPRSNQPQHFGDGTRLSIL.